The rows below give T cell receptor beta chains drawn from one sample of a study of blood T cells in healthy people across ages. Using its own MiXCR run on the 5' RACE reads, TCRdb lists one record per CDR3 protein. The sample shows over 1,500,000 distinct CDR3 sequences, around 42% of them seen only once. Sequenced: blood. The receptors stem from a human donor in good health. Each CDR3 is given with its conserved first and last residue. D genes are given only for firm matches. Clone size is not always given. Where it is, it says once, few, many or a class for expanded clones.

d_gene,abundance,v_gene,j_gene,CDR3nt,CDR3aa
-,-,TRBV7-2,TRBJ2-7,TGTGCCAGCAGCTTATGGGGGGGCAGCGAGCAGTACTTC,CASSLWGGSEQYF
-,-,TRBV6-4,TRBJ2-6,TGTGCCAGCAGTGACTCGACTGGGGCCAGCGTCCTGACTTTC,CASSDSTGASVLTF
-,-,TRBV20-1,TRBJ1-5,TGCAGTGCTAGGGGGAGGGACGGCAATCAGCCCCGGCATTTT,CSARGRDGNQPRHF
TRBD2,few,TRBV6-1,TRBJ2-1,TGTGCCAGCAGTGAAGGGATTAGCGGGGGGGCCTATGAGCAGTTCTTC,CASSEGISGGAYEQFF
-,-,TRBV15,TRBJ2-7,TGTGCCACCAGCACCTATGACAGAAGACAAGGGTCCTACGAGCAGTACTTC,CATSTYDRRQGSYEQYF
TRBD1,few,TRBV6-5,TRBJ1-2,TGTGCCAGCCGACTACAGGGGTCAGGAGGCTACACCTTC,CASRLQGSGGYTF
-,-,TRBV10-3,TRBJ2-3,TGTGCCATCAGTGAGCCAGGGAACAGGGAAGGTACAGATACGCAGTATTTT,CAISEPGNREGTDTQYF
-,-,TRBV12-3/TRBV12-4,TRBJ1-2,TGTGCCAGCAGTCTAGAAATATTCACAGGCTATGGCTACACCTTC,CASSLEIFTGYGYTF
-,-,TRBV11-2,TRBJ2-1,TGTGCCAGCAGTCTCATCGACTGGACTGAGCAGTTCTTC,CASSLIDWTEQFF
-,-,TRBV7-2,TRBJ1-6,TGTGCCAGCAGGAGGGAGTCCTATAATTCACCCCTCCACTTT,CASRRESYNSPLHF